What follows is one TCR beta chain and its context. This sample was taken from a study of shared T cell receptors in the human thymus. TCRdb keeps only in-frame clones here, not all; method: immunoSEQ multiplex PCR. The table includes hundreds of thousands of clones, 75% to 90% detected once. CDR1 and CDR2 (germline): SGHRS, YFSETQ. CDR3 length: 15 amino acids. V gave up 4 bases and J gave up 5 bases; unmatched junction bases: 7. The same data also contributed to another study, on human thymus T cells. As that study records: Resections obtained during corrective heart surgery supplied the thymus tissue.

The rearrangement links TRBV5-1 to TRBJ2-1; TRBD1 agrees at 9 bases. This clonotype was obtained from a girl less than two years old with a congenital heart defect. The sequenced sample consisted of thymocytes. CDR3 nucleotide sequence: TGCGCCAGCAGCATCGGACAGGGGCAGGACAATGAGCAGTTCTTC. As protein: CASSIGQGQDNEQFF.